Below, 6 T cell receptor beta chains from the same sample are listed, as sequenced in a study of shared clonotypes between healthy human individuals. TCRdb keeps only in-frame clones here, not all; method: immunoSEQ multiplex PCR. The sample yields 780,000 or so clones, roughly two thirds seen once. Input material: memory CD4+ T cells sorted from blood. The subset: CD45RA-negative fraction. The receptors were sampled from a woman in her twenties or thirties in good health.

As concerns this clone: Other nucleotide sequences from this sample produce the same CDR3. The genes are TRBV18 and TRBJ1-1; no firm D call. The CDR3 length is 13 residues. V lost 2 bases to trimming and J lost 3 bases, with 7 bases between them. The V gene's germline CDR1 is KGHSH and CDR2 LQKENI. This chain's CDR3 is CASSPGQDTEAFF. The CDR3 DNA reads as TGTGCCAGCTCACCAGGGCAGGACACTGAAGCTTTCTTT.

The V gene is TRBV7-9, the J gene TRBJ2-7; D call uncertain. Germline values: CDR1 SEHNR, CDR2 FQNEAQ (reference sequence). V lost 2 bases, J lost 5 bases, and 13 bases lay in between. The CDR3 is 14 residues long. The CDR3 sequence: CASSLRQDSHEQYF. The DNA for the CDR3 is TGTGCCAGCAGCTTACGGCAGGATAGTCACGAGCAGTACTTC. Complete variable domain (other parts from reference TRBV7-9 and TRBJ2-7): DTGVSQNPRHKITKRGQNVTFRCDPISEHNRLYWYRQTLGQGPEFLTYFQNEAQLEKSRLLSDRFSAERPKGSFSTLEIQRTEQGDSAMYLCASSLRQDSHEQYFGPGTRLTVT.

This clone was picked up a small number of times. CDR3 region: CASSLDHRGHYGYTF. In nucleotides, the CDR3 is TGTGCCAGCAGTCTCGACCACAGGGGGCACTATGGCTACACCTTC. This chain joins TRBV28 and TRBJ1-2, with TRBD1 matching over 9 bases. Germline-derived CDR1 and CDR2 are MDHEN and SYDVKM. The CDR3 spans 15 residues. The J segment lost 3 bases and the V segment lost 5 bases, leaving 7 bases of the junction unmatched.

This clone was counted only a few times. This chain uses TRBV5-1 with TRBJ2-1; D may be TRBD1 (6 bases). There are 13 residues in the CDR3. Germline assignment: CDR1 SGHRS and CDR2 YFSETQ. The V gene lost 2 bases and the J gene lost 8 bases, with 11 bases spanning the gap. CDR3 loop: CASSFTGMDEQFF. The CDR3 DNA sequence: TGCGCCAGCAGCTTCACAGGGATGGATGAGCAGTTCTTC.

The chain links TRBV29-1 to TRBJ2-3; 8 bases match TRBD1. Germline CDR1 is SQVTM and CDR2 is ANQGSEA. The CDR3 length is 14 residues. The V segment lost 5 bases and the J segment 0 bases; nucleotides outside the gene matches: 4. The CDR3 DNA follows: TGCAGCGTTCTAAGACAGGGGAGCACAGATACGCAGTATTTT. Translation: CSVLRQGSTDTQYF.

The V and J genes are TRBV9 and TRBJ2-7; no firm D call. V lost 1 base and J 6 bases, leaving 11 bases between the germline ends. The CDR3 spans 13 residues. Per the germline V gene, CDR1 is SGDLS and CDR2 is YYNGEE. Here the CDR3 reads CASSVSFISEQYF. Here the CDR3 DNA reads TGTGCCAGCAGCGTATCCTTCATCAGCGAGCAGTACTTC.